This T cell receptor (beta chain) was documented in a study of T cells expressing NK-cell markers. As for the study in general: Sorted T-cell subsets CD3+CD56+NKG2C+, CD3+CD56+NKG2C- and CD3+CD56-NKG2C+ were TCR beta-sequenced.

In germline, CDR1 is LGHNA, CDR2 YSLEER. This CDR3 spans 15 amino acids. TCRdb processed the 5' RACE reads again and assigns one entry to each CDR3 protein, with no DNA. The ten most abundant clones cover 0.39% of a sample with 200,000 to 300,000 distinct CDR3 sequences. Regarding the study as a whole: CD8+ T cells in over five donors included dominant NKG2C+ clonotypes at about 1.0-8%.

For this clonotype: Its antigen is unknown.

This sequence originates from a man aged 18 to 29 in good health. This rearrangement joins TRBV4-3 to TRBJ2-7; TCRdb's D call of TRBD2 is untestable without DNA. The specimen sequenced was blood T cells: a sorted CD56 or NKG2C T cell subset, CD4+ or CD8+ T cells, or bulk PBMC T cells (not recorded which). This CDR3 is CASSQGPDLTYEQYF.